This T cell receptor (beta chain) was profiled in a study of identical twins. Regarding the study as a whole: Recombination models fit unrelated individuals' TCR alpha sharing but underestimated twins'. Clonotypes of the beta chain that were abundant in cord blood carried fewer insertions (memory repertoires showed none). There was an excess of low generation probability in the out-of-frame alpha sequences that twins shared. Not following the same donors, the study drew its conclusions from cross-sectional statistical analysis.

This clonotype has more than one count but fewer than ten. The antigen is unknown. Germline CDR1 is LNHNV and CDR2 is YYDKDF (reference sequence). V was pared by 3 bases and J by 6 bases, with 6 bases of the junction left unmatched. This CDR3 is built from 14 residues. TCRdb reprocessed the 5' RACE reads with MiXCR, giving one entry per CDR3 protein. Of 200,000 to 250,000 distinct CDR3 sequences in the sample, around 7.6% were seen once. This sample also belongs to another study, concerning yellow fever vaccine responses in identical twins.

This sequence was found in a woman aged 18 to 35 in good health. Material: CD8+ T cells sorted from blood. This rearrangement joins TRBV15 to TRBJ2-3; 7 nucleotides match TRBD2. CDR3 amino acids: CATSSGLGADTQYF. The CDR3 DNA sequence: TGTGCCACCAGCAGCGGACTAGGCGCTGATACGCAGTATTTT.